Shown below are 26 T cell receptor beta chains from a single sample sequenced in a study of post-analysis software for immune sequencing data. Unique molecular identifiers tagged the TCR beta cDNA libraries. MiXCR was run by TCRdb on the PCR reads, yielding one entry per CDR3 protein. Counted here are 400,000 to 500,000 distinct CDR3 sequences, about 40% occurring once; the ten biggest clones make up 6% to 9%. These TCRs' antigens remain unknown. Overall study results and limits: Higher frequency in patients than in controls was seen for about five TRBV segments, with TRBV5-6, TRBV5-1 and TRBV20-1 among them.

The material sequenced was blood. Receptor source: a girl aged 2-10 years with multiple sclerosis.

This clonotype was counted between two and nine times. V is TRBV5-1 and J is TRBJ1-2; TRBD1 matches at 10 bases. The CDR3 contains 14 residues. The J segment lost 2 bases and the V segment lost 6 bases, leaving 4 bases of the junction unmatched. Germline V gene data show CDR1 as SGHRS and CDR2 as YFSETQ. The CDR3 coding sequence is TGCGCCAGCAACCCGGGACAGGGGAACTATGGCTACACCTTC. The encoded protein is CASNPGQGNYGYTF.

The genes are TRBV28 and TRBJ2-7; possible D gene TRBD2, 5 bases. Germline V gives CDR1 MDHEN, CDR2 SYDVKM. The CDR3 loop spans 14 amino acids. V lost 4 bases to trimming and J lost 2 bases, with 12 bases between them. The CDR3: CASSSSRAAYEQYF. CDR3 sequence (DNA): TGTGCCAGCAGTTCGTCGCGGGCTGCCTACGAGCAGTACTTC.

This clonotype was observed a handful of times. The rearrangement joins TRBV6-2 or TRBV6-3 to TRBJ2-1; 8 bases line up with TRBD2. Germline V gene sequence: CDR1 MNHEY, CDR2 SVGEGT. The CDR3 runs 19 residues. The trim removed 5 bases at V and 8 bases at J, leaving 23 bases unmatched. DNA of the CDR3: TGTGCCAGCAGTAAACATACCTTCCGAGCGGGAGTCCCCTGGGATGAGCAGTTCTTC. Translating it yields CASSKHTFRAGVPWDEQFF.

This clonotype was detected only a few times. V gene TRBV28 combines with J gene TRBJ2-7; D remains ambiguous. The germline V and J ends were trimmed by 6 bases and 0 bases, with 12 bases remaining between them. The CDR3 has 14 amino acids. CDR1 is MDHEN and CDR2 is SYDVKM in the germline V gene. CDR3 loop: CASSPQVGSYEQYF. The DNA for the CDR3 is TGTGCCAGCAGCCCTCAAGTAGGCTCCTACGAGCAGTACTTC.

The chain is built from TRBV24-1 and TRBJ2-1; D gene uncertain. The CDR3 spans 16 residues. Trimming took 0 bases from V and 0 from J, leaving 8 bases between them. Germline CDR1 is KGHDR and CDR2 is SFDVKD. CDR3 nucleotides: TGTGCCACCAGTGATTTGCACCCTTACTCCTACAATGAGCAGTTCTTC. Protein: CATSDLHPYSYNEQFF.

The CDR3 reads CSVGLASTSTDTQYF. The CDR3, as DNA: TGCAGCGTTGGCCTAGCGTCTACTAGCACAGATACGCAGTATTTT. J is TRBJ2-3 and V is TRBV29-1; perhaps TRBD2 as D (6 bases). The CDR3 sequence is 15 residues long. The ends were cut back, 4 bases at V and 0 bases at J, with 14 bases in the middle. Germline assignment: CDR1 SQVTM and CDR2 ANQGSEA.

The chain is built from TRBV7-9 and TRBJ1-1; a possible D gene is TRBD1 (5 bases). The V end lost 1 base, the J end lost 4 bases, and 13 bases lay between the germline ends. This CDR3 spans 15 amino acids. Germline V gene data show CDR1 as SEHNR and CDR2 as FQNEAQ (reference sequence). For the CDR3, the DNA is TGTGCCAGCAGCTTAGTCGTCGGGGGATCCACTGAAGCTTTCTTT. Its translation is CASSLVVGGSTEAFF.

This clonotype has only a few counts. The chain joins TRBV10-3 to TRBJ2-4, with D possibly being TRBD1 or TRBD2 (5 bases each). The germline gives CDR1 ENHRY, CDR2 SYGVKD. The CDR3 runs to 15 residues. The germline V and J ends were trimmed by 0 bases and 0 bases, with 6 bases remaining between them. CDR3 region: CAISESGVAKNIQYF. The CDR3 DNA reads TGTGCCATCAGTGAGTCGGGGGTAGCCAAAAACATTCAGTACTTC.

The chain employs TRBV28 and TRBJ2-7, with 7 bases aligning to TRBD2. The better agreement between TRBJ2-5 and the DNA end casts doubt on the J call. Germline CDR1 is MDHEN and CDR2 is SYDVKM. This CDR3 comprises 15 residues. CDR3 nucleotide sequence: TGTGCCAGCAGTTCGGTAGCGGGTTTACAAGAGACCCAGTACTTC. Translation: CASSSVAGLQETQYF.

There are a few counts of this clonotype. V and J are TRBV4-3 and TRBJ2-1; possibly TRBD2 for D (5 bases). The germline V gene has CDR1 LGHNA and CDR2 YSLEER. Trimming took off 4 bases at V and 1 base at J, with 20 bases between the two ends. This CDR3 region has 18 residues. The CDR3: CASSRQLLARRSYNEQFF. In nucleotides, the CDR3 is TGCGCCAGCAGCCGACAACTTCTAGCACGGCGATCCTACAATGAGCAGTTCTTC.

V gene TRBV20-1 combines with J gene TRBJ2-3; possibly TRBD2 for D (6 bases). Per the germline V gene, CDR1 is DFQATT and CDR2 is SNEGSKA (reference sequence). Trimming pared 7 bases from V and 2 bases from J, leaving 22 bases between. The CDR3 sequence is 16 residues long. The CDR3 region is CSVRDGGERVTDTQYF. CDR3 coding DNA: TGCAGTGTTAGGGACGGTGGGGAGCGGGTCACAGATACGCAGTATTTT.

V gene TRBV7-8 combines with J gene TRBJ1-4; 8 positions agree with TRBD1. CDR3 length: 15 amino acids. Unmatched junction bases numbered 11, after V lost 3 bases and J lost 11 bases. Germline lookup yields CDR1 SGHVS and CDR2 FQNEAQ. CDR3 residues: CASSLTGERVGKLFF. As DNA, the CDR3 is TGTGCCAGCAGCTTGACAGGGGAGAGGGTGGGGAAACTGTTTTTT.

The chain carries TRBV29-1 and TRBJ2-3; the D gene is possibly TRBD1 (6 bases). This CDR3 is 17 amino acids long. V dropped 3 bases and J dropped 2 bases, with 21 bases sitting between them. From germline, CDR1 is SQVTM and CDR2 ANQGSEA. CDR3 DNA: TGCAGCGTTGAGGAAGAGCTGGACAGAATCCCCACAGATACGCAGTATTTT. Translating it yields CSVEEELDRIPTDTQYF.

CDR3 coding DNA: TGTGCCAGCAGTTACTCGAAAGGGTCCTATGGCTACACCTTC. This sequence encodes CASSYSKGSYGYTF. The J gene is TRBJ1-2, the V gene TRBV6-5; D unresolved. V shed 0 bases and J shed 4 bases, with 9 bases lying between them. The CDR3 sequence is 14 residues long. Germline V gene lookup returns CDR1 MNHEY and CDR2 SVGAGI.

To note about this clonotype: A much larger clone sits a single nucleotide away, making a read error possible. This sequence joins TRBV29-1 and TRBJ2-5; D tentatively fits TRBD1 or TRBD2 (5 bases each). The CDR3 sequence is 13 residues long. Germline assignment: CDR1 SQVTM and CDR2 ANQGSEA. CDR3 nucleotide sequence: TGCAGCGTGGCCTCTCGGGGCAAAGAGACCCGGTACTTC. Residues: CSVASRGKETRYF.

This clonotype was found once. V and J are TRBV29-1 and TRBJ2-1, with TRBD1 matching 8 bases. V was pared by 4 bases and J by 9 bases, with 14 bases of the junction left unmatched. The CDR3 is made up of 15 amino acids. In germline, CDR1 is SQVTM, CDR2 ANQGSEA. The CDR3: CSVAVTGGECSEQFF. In DNA form, the CDR3 reads TGCAGCGTTGCGGTAACAGGGGGAGAATGCAGTGAGCAGTTCTTC.

This chain uses TRBV5-1 with TRBJ1-6; D unclear. The CDR3 length is 15 residues. V gave up 0 bases and J gave up 10 bases, with 14 bases separating them. Germline CDR1 SGHRS, CDR2 YFSETQ. This CDR3 reads CASSLEASGGSPLHF. The CDR3 DNA is TGCGCCAGCAGCTTGGAGGCCTCCGGCGGCTCACCCCTCCACTTT.

The chain recombines TRBV9 with TRBJ2-3, with D unresolved. The CDR3 consists of 12 residues. The V gene lost 3 bases and the J gene lost 4 bases, with 6 bases spanning the gap. Germline CDR1 and CDR2: SGDLS and YYNGEE. In DNA form, the CDR3 reads TGTGCCAGCAGCGCCCCCTCAGATACGCAGTATTTT. Amino acids: CASSAPSDTQYF.

A few counts support this clonotype. The CDR3 is CASGVGWTQYF. CDR3 bases: TGTGCCAGCGGCGTTGGGTGGACCCAGTACTTC. This chain joins TRBV12-3 or TRBV12-4 and TRBJ2-5; D gene ambiguous. Trimming stripped 8 bases from V and 7 bases from J, with 11 bases between. This CDR3 has 11 residues.

A few counts support this clonotype. The chain links TRBV7-9 to TRBJ2-1, with TRBD1 identical over 7 bases. The length of the CDR3 is 15 residues. Germline-derived CDR1 and CDR2 are SEHNR and FQNEAQ (reference sequence). J gave up 4 bases and V 5 bases, and 8 bases lay outside the gene matches. This chain's CDR3 is CASSPRDRGYNEQFF. The CDR3 DNA reads TGTGCCAGCAGCCCCCGGGACAGAGGATACAATGAGCAGTTCTTC.

The chain links TRBV29-1 to TRBJ2-5; the D call may be TRBD1 or TRBD2 (5 bases each). The CDR3 length is 17 residues. V gave up 6 bases and J gave up 11 bases, with 34 bases separating them. Germline CDR1 SQVTM, CDR2 ANQGSEA. CDR3: CSVKGSKGAHSYNEQYF. CDR3 bases: TGCAGCGTGAAGGGGTCTAAGGGAGCCCACTCCTACAATGAGCAGTACTTC. The variable domain in full, completed from reference TRBV29-1 and TRBJ2-5, reads SAVISQKPSRDICQRGTSLTIQCQVDSQVTMMFWYRQQPGQSLTLIATANQGSEATYESGFVIDKFPISRPNLTFSTLTVSNMSPEDSSIYLCSVKGSKGAHSYNEQYFGPGTRLLVL.

V is TRBV20-1 and J is TRBJ2-7; TRBD2 agrees at 11 bases. The J call may be in error: the DNA end matches TRBJ2-5 better. Germline assignment: CDR1 DFQATT and CDR2 SNEGSKA (reference sequence). The CDR3 is made up of 20 amino acids. The CDR3 protein is CSASVGGLRSGRALPETQYF. CDR3 DNA sequence: TGCAGTGCTAGTGTGGGGGGTTTACGTAGCGGGAGGGCCCTCCCGGAGACCCAGTACTTC.

The rearrangement joins TRBV7-2 to TRBJ2-5; 15 bases map to TRBD2. V shed 5 bases, J shed 5 bases, and the junction held 6 bases outside the gene matches. CDR3 length: 16 amino acids. The V gene's germline CDR1 is SGHTA and CDR2 FQGNSA. CDR3 loop: CASSLGLAGGGETQYF. The CDR3 nucleotides read TGTGCCAGCAGCCTAGGACTAGCGGGAGGGGGGGAGACCCAGTACTTC.

This clonotype showed up just a few times. The chain uses TRBV5-1 and TRBJ2-3, with a tentative D call TRBD2 (5 bases). CDR3 length equals 16 residues. Between the trimmed V and J ends, which lost 0 bases and 6 bases, there was a span of 17 bases. Per the germline V gene, CDR1 is SGHRS and CDR2 is YFSETQ. Written as DNA, the CDR3 is TGCGCCAGCAGCTTGGCCGGTCGGGGAGTGTGGGATACGCAGTATTTT. It codes for CASSLAGRGVWDTQYF.

This rearrangement joins TRBV7-9 to TRBJ2-3; D unresolved. The germline V gene encodes CDR1 SEHNR and CDR2 FQNEAQ (reference sequence). The CDR3 runs to 15 residues. Between the trimmed V and J ends, which lost 1 base and 4 bases, there was a span of 12 bases. This chain's CDR3 is CASSLVGRNPDTQYF. CDR3 nucleotides: TGTGCCAGCAGCTTAGTCGGGCGGAACCCAGATACGCAGTATTTT.

Ten or more counts support this clonotype. This rearrangement joins TRBV2 to TRBJ2-1, with a tentative D call TRBD2 (5 bases). The CDR3 has 11 amino acids. V lost 3 bases and J lost 12, with 9 bases in between. Germline V CDR1 and CDR2: SNHLY, FYNNEI. For the CDR3, the DNA is TGTGCCAGCAGTGATCAACTAGGGCAGTTCTTC. The encoded protein is CASSDQLGQFF.